The next 21 T cell receptor beta chains were all read from a single sample in a study of CD8+ T cells in alopecia areata. RNA extraction was followed by reverse transcription into cDNA, which acted as the sequencing template. The method was immunoSEQ multiplex PCR; TCRdb's version includes in-frame clones alone and lacks a portion of them. The data show over 100,000 clones, 49% seen once. The sample here was CD8+ T cells sorted from blood, taken at week 0. These TCRs come from a human donor with alopecia areata.

The J gene is TRBJ2-1, the V gene TRBV5-6; D is ambiguous. Trimming shortened V by 0 bases and J by 7 bases, and 5 bases separated the two germline ends. Germline V gives CDR1 SGHDT, CDR2 YYEEEE. This CDR3 region has 12 residues. CDR3 in amino acids: CASSLVRNEQFF. As DNA, the CDR3 is TGTGCCAGCAGCTTGGTGCGTAATGAGCAGTTCTTC.

This clone was observed a few times. The chain uses TRBV13 and TRBJ2-2; the D call may be TRBD1 or TRBD2 (5 bases each). Trimming shortened V by 3 bases and J by 4 bases, and 12 bases separated the two germline ends. Germline V gene data show CDR1 as PRHDT and CDR2 as FYEKMQ (reference sequence). The CDR3 contains 15 residues. Written as DNA, the CDR3 is TGTGCCAGCAGCTTCCCAGCAGGGAGCACCGGGGAGCTGTTTTTT. It specifies CASSFPAGSTGELFF.

This clone was counted only a few times. The chain employs TRBV5-1 and TRBJ2-5; D remains ambiguous. Germline V gene sequence: CDR1 SGHRS, CDR2 YFSETQ. The CDR3 extends over 16 amino acids. Trimming shortened V by 0 bases and J by 0 bases, and 12 bases separated the two germline ends. Here the CDR3 reads CASSLASEGYQETQYF. As DNA, the CDR3 is TGCGCCAGCAGCTTGGCCTCTGAAGGGTACCAAGAGACCCAGTACTTC.

This clone is a singleton in its sample. The CDR3 DNA reads TGTGCCAGCAGCTTAGCAGGGGATTGGAATCAGCCCCAGCATTTT. Translation: CASSLAGDWNQPQHF. This rearrangement joins TRBV13 to TRBJ1-5, with D perhaps TRBD1 (6 bases). Trimming removed 1 base from V and 4 bases from J, with 11 bases in between. CDR3 size: 15 residues. Germline CDR1 PRHDT, CDR2 FYEKMQ (reference sequence).

This clone was detected a few times. This rearrangement joins TRBV29-1 to TRBJ2-3; unclear D gene. CDR3 size: 12 residues. Trimming cost V 7 bases and J 6 bases, with 14 bases left between them. The germline V gene has CDR1 SQVTM and CDR2 ANQGSEA. The CDR3: CSADVWGDTQYF. In DNA, the CDR3 is TGCAGCGCGGACGTGTGGGGTGATACGCAGTATTTT.

V usage is TRBV13 and J usage is TRBJ2-3; no firm D call. V lost 4 bases and J lost 6, with 14 bases in between. In germline, CDR1 is PRHDT, CDR2 FYEKMQ (reference sequence). This CDR3 is 14 amino acids long. The CDR3 protein is CASSSTTPADTQYF. CDR3 nucleotide sequence: TGTGCCAGCAGCTCGACCACTCCAGCCGATACGCAGTATTTT.

A remark on this clone: The sample holds other DNA sequences that translate to the same CDR3. The chain uses TRBV5-6 and TRBJ2-7; no clear D. CDR1 is SGHDT and CDR2 is YYEEEE in the germline V gene. V was pared by 4 bases and J by 4 bases, with 6 bases between. The CDR3 spans 11 residues. The chain's CDR3 is CASSLGYEQYF. CDR3 sequence (DNA): TGTGCCAGCAGCCTTGGATACGAGCAGTACTTC.

The chain is built from TRBV6-5 and TRBJ1-2; the match to TRBD1 covers 7 bases. There are 15 residues in the CDR3. Germline CDR1 and CDR2: MNHEY and SVGAGI. The V segment lost 6 bases and the J segment 7 bases; nucleotides outside the gene matches: 14. The CDR3 sequence: CASRSPPTGDGGYTF. CDR3 coding DNA: TGTGCCAGCAGGTCTCCCCCTACAGGGGATGGTGGCTACACCTTC.

This clone was seen a handful of times. This rearrangement joins TRBV7-9 to TRBJ2-5; 7 bases fit TRBD1. With V trimmed by 4 bases and J by 2 bases, 4 bases remained unmatched. The germline gives CDR1 SEHNR, CDR2 FQNEAQ (reference sequence). The CDR3 sequence is 14 residues long. The CDR3 sequence: CASSSWTGQETQYF. CDR3 nucleotide sequence: TGTGCCAGCAGCTCGTGGACAGGTCAAGAGACCCAGTACTTC.

This clone was seen a few times. The chain is built from TRBV4-1 and TRBJ2-7; D gene uncertain. This CDR3 is 15 amino acids long. V was clipped by 4 bases and J by 1 base, with 14 bases between them. The germline V gene encodes CDR1 MGHRA and CDR2 YSYEKL. CDR3 amino acids: CASSPKQASSYEQYF. The CDR3 DNA reads as TGCGCCAGCAGCCCAAAGCAAGCGTCTTCCTACGAGCAGTACTTC.

The rearrangement joins TRBV18 to TRBJ2-5; no definite D call. The CDR3 length is 14 residues. Trimming cost V 3 bases and J 3 bases, with 11 bases left between them. Germline values: CDR1 KGHSH, CDR2 LQKENI. The DNA of the CDR3 is TGTGCCAGCTCACCGTCGGACCGAGAAGAGACCCAGTACTTC. This codes for CASSPSDREETQYF.

The CDR3 sequence: CASSDLTAGTALGSPLHF. CDR3 coding DNA: TGTGCCAGCAGTGACCTAACCGCCGGGACAGCGTTAGGGTCACCCCTCCACTTT. The chain is built from TRBV6-1 and TRBJ1-6; TRBD1 matches at 7 bases. CDR1 and CDR2 (germline): MNHNS, SASEGT. With V trimmed by 3 bases and J by 10 bases, 18 bases remained unmatched. This CDR3 spans 18 amino acids.

This clone was detected a few times. The rearrangement uses TRBV18 and TRBJ2-4; no clear D gene. Between the trimmed V and J ends, which lost 3 bases and 0 bases, there was a span of 12 bases. Germline loops: CDR1 KGHSH, CDR2 LQKENI. The CDR3 runs 16 residues. CDR3 DNA: TGTGCCAGCTCACCGTTTAGGAAATTAGCCAAAAACATTCAGTACTTC. As protein: CASSPFRKLAKNIQYF. The full variable domain, its missing parts supplied by reference TRBV18 and TRBJ2-4, is NAGVMQNPRHLVRRRGQEARLRCSPMKGHSHVYWYRQLPEEGLKFMVYLQKENIIDESGMPKERFSAEFPKEGPSILRIQQVVRGDSAAYFCASSPFRKLAKNIQYFGAGTRLSVL.

This clone showed up just a few times. The chain links TRBV7-9 to TRBJ2-3, with D possibly matching TRBD2 (6 bases). This CDR3 region has 11 residues. Germline V lookup: CDR1 SEHNR, CDR2 FQNEAQ (reference sequence). Trimming stripped 8 bases from V and 11 bases from J, with 14 bases between. The CDR3 here is CASGLLEGQYF. The CDR3 bases are TGTGCCAGCGGACTACTAGAAGGGCAGTATTTT.

This clone appeared a few times. The chain carries TRBV29-1 and TRBJ1-2; 7 nucleotides align to TRBD1. After removal of 0 bases from V and 1 base from J, the junction contained 8 bases not matched to a gene. The CDR3 extends over 16 amino acids. Germline V gene data show CDR1 as SQVTM and CDR2 as ANQGSEA. The CDR3 bases are TGCAGCGTTGAAGAGACAGGGATACACTATAACTATGGCTACACCTTC. This sequence encodes CSVEETGIHYNYGYTF.

This clone was picked up a small number of times. The chain uses TRBV25-1 and TRBJ1-2; 9 bases fit TRBD1. The CDR3 runs to 14 residues. J lost 5 bases, V lost 2 bases, and 3 bases had no gene match. Germline CDR1 MGHDK, CDR2 SYGVNS. As DNA, the CDR3 is TGTGCCAGCAGTGAAGGGGACAGGGCTTATGGCTACACCTTC. It is translated as CASSEGDRAYGYTF.

The chain uses TRBV7-8 and TRBJ2-3; 8 bases line up with TRBD1. V shed 5 bases, J shed 2 bases, and the junction held 9 bases outside the gene matches. The CDR3 runs to 16 residues. Per the germline V gene, CDR1 is SGHVS and CDR2 is FQNEAQ. Here the CDR3 DNA reads TGTGCCAGCAGCGGACCGGACAGGGCGTCCACAGATACGCAGTATTTT. It encodes CASSGPDRASTDTQYF.

The V gene is TRBV6-5, the J gene TRBJ1-2; D might be TRBD1 (6 bases). V lost 6 bases, J lost 8 bases, and 22 bases lay in between. The CDR3 length is 15 residues. CDR1 is MNHEY, CDR2 SVGAGI, per germline. The CDR3 sequence is CASRREGGFLYGYTF. CDR3 bases: TGTGCCAGCAGGAGAGAGGGGGGATTCCTGTACGGCTACACCTTC.

In its sample, this clone was seen a few times. This may stem from a read error, because a much larger clone lies one nucleotide away. This chain links TRBV4-1 with TRBJ2-7; 7 bases are shared with TRBD1. This CDR3 comprises 14 residues. The junction had 5 bases not matched to a gene; V was cut back by 4 bases and J by 2 bases. Germline V CDR1 and CDR2: MGHRA, YSYEKL. The CDR3 nucleotides are TGCGCCAGCAGCCTACGGGACAGCGCCTACGAGCAGTACTTC. This codes for CASSLRDSAYEQYF.

The V gene is TRBV14, the J gene TRBJ2-6; D uncertain. V gave up 4 bases and J gave up 4 bases, with 5 bases separating them. The CDR3 runs 13 residues. In germline, CDR1 is SGHDN, CDR2 FVKESK. For the CDR3, the DNA is TGTGCCAGCAGCCCGACCGGGGCCAACGTCCTGACTTTC. Its translation: CASSPTGANVLTF.

CDR3 nucleotides: TGTGCCAGCAGTCCCGGGGGTTCACCCCTCCACTTT. Encoded protein: CASSPGGSPLHF. This chain joins TRBV6-5 and TRBJ1-6, with D perhaps TRBD1 (5 bases). The CDR3 totals 12 residues. Germline lookup yields CDR1 MNHEY and CDR2 SVGAGI. The V end was cut by 5 bases, the J end by 9 bases, with 8 bases between.